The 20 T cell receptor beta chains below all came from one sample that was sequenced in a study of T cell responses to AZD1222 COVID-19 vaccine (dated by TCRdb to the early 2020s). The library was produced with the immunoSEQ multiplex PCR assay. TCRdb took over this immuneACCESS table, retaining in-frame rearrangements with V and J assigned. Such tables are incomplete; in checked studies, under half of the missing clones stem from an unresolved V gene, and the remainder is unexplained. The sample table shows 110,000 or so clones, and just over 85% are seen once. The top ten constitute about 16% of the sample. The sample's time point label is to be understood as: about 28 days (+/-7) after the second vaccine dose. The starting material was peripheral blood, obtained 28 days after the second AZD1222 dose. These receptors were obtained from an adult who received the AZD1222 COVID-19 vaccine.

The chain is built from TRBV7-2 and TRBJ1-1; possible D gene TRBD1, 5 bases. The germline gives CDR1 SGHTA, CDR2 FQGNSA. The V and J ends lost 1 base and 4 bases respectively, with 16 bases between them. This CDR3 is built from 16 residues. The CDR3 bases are TGTGCCAGCAGCTTAGAGGCGGGGGTCCCGTTCACTGAAGCTTTCTTT. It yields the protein CASSLEAGVPFTEAFF.

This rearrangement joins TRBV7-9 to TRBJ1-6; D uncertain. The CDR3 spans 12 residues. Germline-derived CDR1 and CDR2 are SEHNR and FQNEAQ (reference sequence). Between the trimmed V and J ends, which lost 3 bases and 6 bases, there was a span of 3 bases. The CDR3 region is CASSFTNSPLHF. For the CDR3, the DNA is TGTGCCAGCAGCTTCACTAATTCACCCCTCCACTTT.

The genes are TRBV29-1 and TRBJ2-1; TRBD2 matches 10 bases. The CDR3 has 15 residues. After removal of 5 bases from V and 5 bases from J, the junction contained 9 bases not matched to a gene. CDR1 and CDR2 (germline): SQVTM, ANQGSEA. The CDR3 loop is CSVMWASGGNNEQFF. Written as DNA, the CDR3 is TGCAGCGTTATGTGGGCTAGCGGGGGTAACAATGAGCAGTTCTTC.

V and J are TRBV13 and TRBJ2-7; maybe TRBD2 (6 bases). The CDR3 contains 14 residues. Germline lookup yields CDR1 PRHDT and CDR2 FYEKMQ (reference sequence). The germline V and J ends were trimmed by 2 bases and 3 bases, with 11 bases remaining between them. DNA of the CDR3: TGTGCCAGCAGCTTATCCAGCGGGTACTACGAGCAGTACTTC. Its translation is CASSLSSGYYEQYF. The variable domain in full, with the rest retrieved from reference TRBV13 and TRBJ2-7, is AAGVIQSPRHLIKEKRETATLKCYPIPRHDTVYWYQQGPGQDPQFLISFYEKMQSDKGSIPDRFSAQQFSDYHSELNMSSLELGDSALYFCASSLSSGYYEQYFGPGTRLTVT.

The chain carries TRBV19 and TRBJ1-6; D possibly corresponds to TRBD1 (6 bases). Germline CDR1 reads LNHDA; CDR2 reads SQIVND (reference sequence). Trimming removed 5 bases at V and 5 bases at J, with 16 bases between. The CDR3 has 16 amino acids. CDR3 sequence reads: CASSDQYRVNNSPLHF. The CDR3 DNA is TGTGCCAGTAGTGATCAATACAGGGTCAATAATTCACCCCTCCACTTT.

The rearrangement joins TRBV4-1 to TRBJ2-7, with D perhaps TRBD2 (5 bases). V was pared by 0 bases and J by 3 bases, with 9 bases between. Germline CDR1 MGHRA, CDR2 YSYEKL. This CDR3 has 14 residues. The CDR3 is CASSQESGIYEQYF. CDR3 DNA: TGCGCCAGCAGCCAAGAATCGGGGATCTACGAGCAGTACTTC.

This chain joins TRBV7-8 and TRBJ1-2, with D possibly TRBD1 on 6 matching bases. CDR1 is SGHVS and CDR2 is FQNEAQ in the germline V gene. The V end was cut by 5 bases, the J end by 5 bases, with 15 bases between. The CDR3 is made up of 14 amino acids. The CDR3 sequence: CASSLTGAGYGYTF. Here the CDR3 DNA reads TGTGCCAGCAGCCTGACAGGAGCTGGTTATGGCTACACCTTC.

The CDR3 DNA sequence: TGCGCCAGCAGCCAAGGGGGTCGACGGTATAGCAATCAGCCCCAGCATTTT. It translates to CASSQGGRRYSNQPQHF. The chain employs TRBV4-1 and TRBJ1-5; no firm D call. CDR3 length: 17 amino acids. Germline V gene lookup returns CDR1 MGHRA and CDR2 YSYEKL. The ends were cut back, 1 base at V and 0 bases at J, with 13 bases in the middle.

CDR3 sequence (DNA): TGTGCCAGTAGGGTCACAGGAGTCAATGAGCAGTTCTTC. Translated: CASRVTGVNEQFF. The chain combines TRBV19 with TRBJ2-1; D may be TRBD1 (5 bases). The CDR3 totals 13 residues. The V and J ends lost 6 bases and 6 bases respectively, with 12 bases between them. CDR1 is LNHDA and CDR2 is SQIVND in the germline V gene (reference sequence).

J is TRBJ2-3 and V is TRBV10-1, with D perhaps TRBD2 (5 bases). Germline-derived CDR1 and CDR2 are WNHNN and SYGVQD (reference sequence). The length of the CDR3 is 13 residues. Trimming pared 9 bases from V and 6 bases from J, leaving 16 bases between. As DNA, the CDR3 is TGCGCCAGTGCTAACGGGATCTTCGATACGCAGTATTTT. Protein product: CASANGIFDTQYF.

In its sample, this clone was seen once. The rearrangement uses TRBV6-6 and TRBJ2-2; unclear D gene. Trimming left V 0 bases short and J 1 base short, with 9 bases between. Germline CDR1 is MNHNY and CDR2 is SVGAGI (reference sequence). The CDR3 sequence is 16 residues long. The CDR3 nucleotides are TGTGCCAGCAGTTACTCGAATCACGGGAACACCGGGGAGCTGTTTTTT. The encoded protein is CASSYSNHGNTGELFF.

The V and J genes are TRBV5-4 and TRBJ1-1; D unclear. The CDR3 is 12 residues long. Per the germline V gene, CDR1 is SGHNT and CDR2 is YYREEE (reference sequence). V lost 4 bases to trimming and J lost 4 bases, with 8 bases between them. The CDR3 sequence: CASSPGFTEAFF. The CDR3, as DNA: TGTGCCAGCAGCCCAGGATTCACTGAAGCTTTCTTT.

CDR3 sequence: CAISTQQGANEKLFF. The CDR3 DNA reads TGTGCCATCAGTACCCAACAGGGCGCTAATGAAAAACTGTTTTTT. This chain joins TRBV10-3 and TRBJ1-4, with D possibly TRBD1 on 6 matching bases. This CDR3 is built from 15 residues. Germline V gives CDR1 ENHRY, CDR2 SYGVKD. V lost 5 bases and J 3 bases, leaving 13 bases between the germline ends.

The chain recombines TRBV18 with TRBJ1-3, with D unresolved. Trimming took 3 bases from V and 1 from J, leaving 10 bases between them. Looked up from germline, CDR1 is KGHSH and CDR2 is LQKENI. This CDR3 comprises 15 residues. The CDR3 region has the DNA TGTGCCAGCTCACCTCCGGGTCTTTCTGGAAACACCATATATTTT. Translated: CASSPPGLSGNTIYF.

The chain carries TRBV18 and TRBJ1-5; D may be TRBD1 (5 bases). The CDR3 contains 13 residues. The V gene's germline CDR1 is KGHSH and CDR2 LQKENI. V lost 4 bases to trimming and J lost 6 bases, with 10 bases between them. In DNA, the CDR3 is TGTGCCAGCTCACTCGCCGGGGCTCAGCCCCAGCATTTT. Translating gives CASSLAGAQPQHF.

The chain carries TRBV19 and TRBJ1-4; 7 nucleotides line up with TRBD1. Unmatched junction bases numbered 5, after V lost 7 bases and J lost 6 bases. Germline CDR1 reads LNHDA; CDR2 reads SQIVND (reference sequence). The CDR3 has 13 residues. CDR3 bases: TGTGCCAGTAAACCAACAGGGGATGAAAAACTGTTTTTT. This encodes CASKPTGDEKLFF.

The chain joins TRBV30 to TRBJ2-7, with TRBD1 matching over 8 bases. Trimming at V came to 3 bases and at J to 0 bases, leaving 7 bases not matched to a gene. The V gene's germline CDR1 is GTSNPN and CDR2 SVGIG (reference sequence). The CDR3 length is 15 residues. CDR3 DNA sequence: TGTGCCTGGAGCCCGGGGACAGGCCACTCCTACGAGCAGTACTTC. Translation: CAWSPGTGHSYEQYF.

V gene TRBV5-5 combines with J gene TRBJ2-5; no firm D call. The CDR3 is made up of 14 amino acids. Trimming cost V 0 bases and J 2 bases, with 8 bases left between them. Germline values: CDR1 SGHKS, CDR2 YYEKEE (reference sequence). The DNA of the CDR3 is TGTGCCAGCAGCTTGGGGACGGTTCAAGAGACCCAGTACTTC. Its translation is CASSLGTVQETQYF.

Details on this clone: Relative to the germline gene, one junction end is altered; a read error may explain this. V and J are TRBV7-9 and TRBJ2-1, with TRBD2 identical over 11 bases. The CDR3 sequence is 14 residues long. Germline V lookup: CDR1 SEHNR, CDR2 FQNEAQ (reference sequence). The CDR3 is CASRNIGTSGVIIF. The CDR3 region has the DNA TGTGCCAGCAGAAATATCGGGACTAGCGGAGTTATAATCTTC.

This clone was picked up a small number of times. CDR3 bases: TGTGCCAGCAGCTCCCGCGGGACAGCCTCCCTTAGCTCCTATAATTCACCCCTCCACTTT. Its translation is CASSSRGTASLSSYNSPLHF. The rearrangement links TRBV7-8 to TRBJ1-6; 7 bases are shared with TRBD1. Germline loops: CDR1 SGHVS, CDR2 FQNEAQ. Trimming removed 4 bases from V and 0 bases from J; junction bases left unmatched: 15. The CDR3 is 20 amino acids. Drawing the rest from reference TRBV7-8 and TRBJ1-6, the complete variable domain is GAGVSQSPRYKVAKRGQDVALRCDPISGHVSLFWYQQALGQGPEFLTYFQNEAQLDKSGLPSDRFFAERPEGSVSTLKIQRTQQEDSAVYLCASSSRGTASLSSYNSPLHFGNGTRLTVT.